This T cell receptor beta chain was captured in a study of identical twins (dated by TCRdb to 2016 to 2017). Study-wide context: TCR alpha and beta repertoires from monozygotic twins, unrelated adults of various ages and cord blood were deep-sequenced to test whether fetal clonotypes persist. Replicate twin experiments were performed at different times using different library preparation protocols to rule out contamination.

A remark on this clonotype: Its antigen remains undetermined. No base-level quality is on record; no much larger clone is a single base apart.

Its CDR3 holds 16 amino acids, cysteine through phenylalanine. The CDR3 DNA has 48 bases and is translated from base 1. CDR1 and CDR2 are drawn from the germline V gene (reference sequence): LGHDT, YNNKEL. At the junction V is shortened by 4 bases and J by 3 bases; bases outside the gene matches: 6. The full study reports these points: In monozygotic twins, recombination models systematically underestimated out-of-frame TCR alpha sharing, but the models matched the sharing seen between unrelated individuals. Because the same donors could not be followed over many years, conclusions were based on cross-sectional statistical analysis. Excess twin sharing in beta out-of-frame sequences was weaker because fewer shared sequences lowered the signal-to-noise ratio. Fewer insertions were carried by abundant cord blood beta clonotypes, a similar but weaker trend appeared in young adult naive repertoires, and no such trend appeared in memory repertoires. Invariant T cells such as MAIT and iNKT could partly confound zero-insertion analyses, although diverse VJ usage argued against such confounding for most clonotypes. Compared with coincidental sharing between unrelated individuals, out-of-frame TCR alpha sequences shared between twins showed an excess of sequences with low generation probability.

The method behind the library was 5' RACE. TCRdb lists the instrument as Illumina HiSeq 2000. Template switching introduced a universal primer binding site; the final cDNA contained a unique molecular identifier, enabling accurate counting of TCR cDNA molecules. Specific primers in the conserved constant-segment region were used to synthesize first-strand cDNA for TCR alpha and beta chains. To control for contamination, each cDNA library was double barcoded with a SMART-Mk sample barcode plus Illumina barcodes. TruSeq adapter sequences, together with Illumina sample barcodes, were added in two successive PCR steps. Sequencing of the TCR alpha and beta cDNA libraries was done on the Illumina HiSeq platform using custom primers. Concerning the study's data processing: MiGEC was used to process raw reads and extract unique molecular identifiers, and MiXCR was used to find CDR3 positions. Recombination models were inferred per individual with the repgenHMM and IGoR tools using an EM algorithm. Shared clonotype analysis was performed with the tcR package in R, normalizing sharing by the product of cloneset sizes. To study raw recombination free of thymic and clonal selection effects, out-of-frame nonproductive sequences were analyzed. TCRdb handled the public reads itself, with Q25 trimming in fastp and clone calling in MiXCR, and kept productive beta chains. CDR3 protein sequences are deduplicated, and each keeps its most common genes and DNA. These V and J calls are TCRdb output, not the study's own analysis. The sample table lists 420,000 or so distinct CDR3 sequences, less than 20% of them with a count of one. The top ten constitute roughly 12% of the sample.

Only healthy Caucasian donors were included. Three unrelated non-twin adults were additionally sequenced: a male aged 18 to 29, a male aged 50 to 60 and a female aged 50 to 60. Using Miltenyi CD45RO+ enrichment and human naive T-cell isolation kits, memory (CD45RO+) and naive T cells were isolated from PBMC. The receptor was derived from a man aged 50 or older in good health. The sequenced material came from naive T cells sorted from blood. The label giving this sample's cell subset or site can be read as: cells isolated with a human naive T-cell isolation kit. The chain employs TRBV3-1 and TRBJ2-1, with 10 central nucleotides matching TRBD2. The bases are TGTGCCAGCAGCCCAGCTCTAGCGGGAGTCTACAATGAGCAGTTCTTC. Its translation is CASSPALAGVYNEQFF.